Listed here is a single T cell receptor (beta chain). The antigen remains unidentified. The data were obtained in a study of cytomegalovirus exposure and HLA in healthy donors. Whole-study context: Around 81% of 398 genotyped donors fell in the Caucasian-associated ancestry cluster.

The ends were cut back, 0 bases at V and 0 bases at J, with 10 bases in the middle. The CDR3 is made up of 15 amino acids. CDR1 and CDR2 from the germline V gene are SGDLS and YYNGEE. The primer mix had 60 Vbeta and 13 Jbeta primers. The repertoire was sequenced with immunoSEQ multiplex PCR; TCRdb's copy has only in-frame clones and lacks some. Among 150,000 to 200,000 clones listed, roughly 80% were seen once. Overall study results and limits: The listing of 150 to 200 TCR beta chains classed them as cytomegalovirus-associated. It was taken for granted in presence/absence analyses that sequencing depth across donors was roughly uniform.

This chain joins TRBV9 and TRBJ2-7; D might be TRBD1 (5 bases). The clonotype was recovered from a man between 18 and 35 years old in good health and CMV-seropositive. The sample taken for sequencing was PBMCs. The CDR3 nucleotides read TGTGCCAGCAGCGTAGAAACAGGTGACTCCTACGAGCAGTACTTC. It yields the protein CASSVETGDSYEQYF.